This T cell receptor beta chain was profiled in a study of shared T cell receptors in the human thymus. Per germline, CDR1 MNHEY and CDR2 SMNVEV (reference sequence). The CDR3 contains 13 residues. Trimming shortened V by 7 bases and J by 5 bases, and 15 bases separated the two germline ends. TCRdb keeps only in-frame clones here, not all; method: immunoSEQ multiplex PCR. The profile shows about 380,000 clones, approximately 95% of them singletons. The sequence derives from a human donor. The sequencing sample was made of thymocytes. The chain has TRBV27 and TRBJ2-7; D perhaps matches TRBD1 (6 bases). CDR3 amino acids: CASKEQGGHEQYF. In DNA, the CDR3 is TGTGCCAGCAAGGAACAGGGCGGCCACGAGCAGTACTTC.